This T cell receptor beta chain was recovered during a study of blood T cell repertoires in COVID-19. Study overall: Sample material is recorded as cDNA or gDNA derived from T cells, B-cell-depleted T cells, or PBMCs.

The data were produced by immunoSEQ multiplex PCR, yet TCRdb's version contains in-frame clones alone and is incomplete. The sample has 300,000 to 350,000 clones, about 90% seen once. V trimming: 7 bases; J trimming: 5 bases; junction bases outside the gene matches: 29. The CDR3 runs to 21 residues. Germline V CDR1 and CDR2: MDHEN, SYDVKM. The sequencing input was peripheral blood. The J gene is TRBJ1-5, the V gene TRBV28; the match to TRBD1 covers 7 bases. The sequence came from a woman in her thirties or forties with COVID-19, enrolled during active disease. CDR3 coding DNA: TGTGCCAGCACCGTTCCGGCGCCCTGGGTTTCTGGAACAGGGGTTGATCAGCCCCAGCATTTT. Translated: CASTVPAPWVSGTGVDQPQHF.